Listed below are T cell receptor beta chains from one sample, sequenced in a study of control samples from healthy donors and cancer patients. Sequenced by immunoSEQ multiplex PCR; TCRdb stores in-frame clones only, minus some. The table has tens of thousands of clones, approximately 90% seen once. The source material was blood. All receptors come from a woman between 65 and 79 years old in good health. CDR3s leave out the opening cysteine and the closing phenylalanine or tryptophan. A row's size may be missing; if present it is once, few, many or a size class.

size: -
V: TRBV10-2
J: TRBJ2-7
CDR3: ASSEPGNEQY

size: -
V: TRBV6-5
J: TRBJ1-4
CDR3: ASSYSGRGDEKLF

size: -
V: TRBV3-1/TRBV3-2
J: TRBJ1-2
CDR3: ASSQVSNHGYT

size: -
V: TRBV6-5
J: TRBJ2-6
CDR3: ASRSSSGANVLT

size: -
V: TRBV6-2/TRBV6-3
J: TRBJ2-2
CDR3: ASSYTRLNTGELF

size: -
V: TRBV2
J: TRBJ1-3
CDR3: ASSEVQGGHTIY

size: -
V: TRBV3-1/TRBV3-2
J: TRBJ2-3
CDR3: ASSQVAGQVAQY

size: -
V: TRBV3-1/TRBV3-2
J: TRBJ2-1
CDR3: ASSQSGLAGKQGNEQF

size: -
V: TRBV5-1
J: TRBJ1-4
CDR3: ASSLYGVPVPNEKLF

size: -
V: TRBV5-1
J: TRBJ1-1
CDR3: ASRTVGIDTEAF

size: -
V: TRBV4-3
J: TRBJ2-6
CDR3: ASSQDLSSGANVLT

size: -
V: TRBV7-3
J: TRBJ2-7
CDR3: ASSRGPAGGRFSYEQY

size: once
V: TRBV10-2
J: TRBJ2-3
CDR3: ASSEGGRATDTQY

size: few
V: TRBV6-5
J: TRBJ2-7
CDR3: ASSLGQGPYEQY

size: -
V: TRBV5-1
J: TRBJ1-4
CDR3: ASRPGTGEEKLF